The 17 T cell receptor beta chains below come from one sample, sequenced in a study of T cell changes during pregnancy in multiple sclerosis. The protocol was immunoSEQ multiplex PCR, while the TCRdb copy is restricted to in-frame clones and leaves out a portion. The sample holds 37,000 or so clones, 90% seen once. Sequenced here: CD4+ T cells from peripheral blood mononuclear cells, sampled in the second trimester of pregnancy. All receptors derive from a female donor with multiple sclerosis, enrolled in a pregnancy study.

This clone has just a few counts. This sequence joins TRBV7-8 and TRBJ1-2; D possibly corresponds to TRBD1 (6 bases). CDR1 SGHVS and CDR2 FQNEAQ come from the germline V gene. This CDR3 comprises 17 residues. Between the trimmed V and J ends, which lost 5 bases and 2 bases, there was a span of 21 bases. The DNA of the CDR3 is TGTGCCAGCAGCCGAACAGAAGCGGGGGGCGCCAACTATGGCTACACCTTC. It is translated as CASSRTEAGGANYGYTF.

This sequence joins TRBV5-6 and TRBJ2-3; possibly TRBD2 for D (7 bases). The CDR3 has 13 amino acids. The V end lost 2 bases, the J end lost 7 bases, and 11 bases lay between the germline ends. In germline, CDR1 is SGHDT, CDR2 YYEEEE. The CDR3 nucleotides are TGTGCCAGCAGCTTAGGGGGACTAAATACGCAGTATTTT. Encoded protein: CASSLGGLNTQYF.

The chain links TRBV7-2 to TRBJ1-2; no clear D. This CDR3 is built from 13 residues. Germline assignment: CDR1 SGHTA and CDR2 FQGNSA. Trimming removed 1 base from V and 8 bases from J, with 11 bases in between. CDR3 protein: CASSLVPTGGYTF. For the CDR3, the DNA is TGTGCCAGCAGCTTAGTACCGACGGGGGGCTACACCTTC.

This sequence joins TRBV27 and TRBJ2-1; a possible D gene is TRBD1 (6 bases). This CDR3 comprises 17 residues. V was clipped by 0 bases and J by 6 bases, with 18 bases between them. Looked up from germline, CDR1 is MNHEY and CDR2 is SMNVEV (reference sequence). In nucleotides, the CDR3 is TGTGCCAGCAGTTTATCGCCCTTGACAGGAAGGGGCAATGAGCAGTTCTTC. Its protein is CASSLSPLTGRGNEQFF.

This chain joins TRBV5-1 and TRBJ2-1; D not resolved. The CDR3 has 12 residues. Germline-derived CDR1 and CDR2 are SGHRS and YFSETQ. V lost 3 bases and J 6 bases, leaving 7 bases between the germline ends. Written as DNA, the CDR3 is TGCGCCAGCAGCTCAGTCTCCAATGAGCAGTTCTTC. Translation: CASSSVSNEQFF.

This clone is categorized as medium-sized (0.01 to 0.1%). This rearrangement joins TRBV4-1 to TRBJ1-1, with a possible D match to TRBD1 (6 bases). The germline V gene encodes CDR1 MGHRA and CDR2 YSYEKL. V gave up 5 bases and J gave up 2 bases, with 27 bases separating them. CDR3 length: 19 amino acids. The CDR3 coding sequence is TGCGCCAGCAGCAACACCGGGACACCCATTTTGGGGAGCAACACTGAAGCTTTCTTT. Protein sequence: CASSNTGTPILGSNTEAFF.

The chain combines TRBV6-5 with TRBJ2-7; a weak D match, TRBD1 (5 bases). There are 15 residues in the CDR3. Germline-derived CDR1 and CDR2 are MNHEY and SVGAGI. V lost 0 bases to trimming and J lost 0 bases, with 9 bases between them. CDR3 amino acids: CASSYSGQSSYEQYF. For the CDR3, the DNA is TGTGCCAGCAGTTACTCGGGGCAAAGCTCCTACGAGCAGTACTTC.

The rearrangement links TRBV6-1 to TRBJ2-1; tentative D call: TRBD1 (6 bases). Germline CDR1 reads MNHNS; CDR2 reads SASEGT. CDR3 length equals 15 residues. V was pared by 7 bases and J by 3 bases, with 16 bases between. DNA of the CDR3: TGTGCCAGCAACCTCCCGGGACATGGCTACAATGAGCAGTTCTTC. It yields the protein CASNLPGHGYNEQFF.

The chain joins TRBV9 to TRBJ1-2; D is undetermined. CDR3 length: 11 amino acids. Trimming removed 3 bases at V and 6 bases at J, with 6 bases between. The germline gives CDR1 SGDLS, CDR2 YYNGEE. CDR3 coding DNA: TGTGCCAGCAGCGGAGGAAATGGCTACACCTTC. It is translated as CASSGGNGYTF.

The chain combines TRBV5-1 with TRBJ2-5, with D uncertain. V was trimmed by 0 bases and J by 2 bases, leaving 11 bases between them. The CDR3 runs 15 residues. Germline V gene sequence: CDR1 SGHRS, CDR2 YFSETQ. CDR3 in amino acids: CASSLGTRGQETQYF. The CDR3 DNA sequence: TGCGCCAGCAGCTTGGGTACTCGAGGTCAAGAGACCCAGTACTTC. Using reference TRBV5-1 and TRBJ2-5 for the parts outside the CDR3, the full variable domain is KAGVTQTPRYLIKTRGQQVTLSCSPISGHRSVSWYQQTPGQGLQFLFEYFSETQRNKGNFPGRFSGRQFSNSRSEMNVSTLELGDSALYLCASSLGTRGQETQYFGPGTRLLVL.

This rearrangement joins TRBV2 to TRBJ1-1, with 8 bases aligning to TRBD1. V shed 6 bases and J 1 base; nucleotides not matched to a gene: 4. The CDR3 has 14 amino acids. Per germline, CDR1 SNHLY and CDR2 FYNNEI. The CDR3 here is CASRRGQGNTEAFF. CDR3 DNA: TGTGCCAGCAGGCGAGGACAGGGGAACACTGAAGCTTTCTTT.

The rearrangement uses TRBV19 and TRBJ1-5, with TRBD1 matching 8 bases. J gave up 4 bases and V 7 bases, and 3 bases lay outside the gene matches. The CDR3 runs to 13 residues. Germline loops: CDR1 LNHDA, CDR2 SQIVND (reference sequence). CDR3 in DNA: TGTGCCAGTAAGGACAGGGTAAATCAGCCCCAGCATTTT. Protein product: CASKDRVNQPQHF.

The chain's CDR3 is CAWSVGGGAGKGTEAFF. As DNA, the CDR3 is TGTGCCTGGAGTGTAGGAGGTGGCGCCGGGAAAGGCACTGAAGCTTTCTTT. The chain carries TRBV30 and TRBJ1-1, with D unclear. Germline V gene lookup returns CDR1 GTSNPN and CDR2 SVGIG (reference sequence). This CDR3 spans 17 amino acids. Trimming took off 0 bases at V and 4 bases at J, with 21 bases between the two ends.

CDR3: CASSRDRGGGYTF. The CDR3 DNA is TGTGCCAGCTCACGGGACAGGGGCGGCGGCTACACCTTC. This chain joins TRBV18 and TRBJ1-2, with 10 bases matching TRBD1. The CDR3 loop spans 13 amino acids. Per germline, CDR1 KGHSH and CDR2 LQKENI. V lost 4 bases, J lost 8 bases, and 4 bases stayed unmatched. Using reference TRBV18 and TRBJ1-2 for the parts outside the CDR3, the full variable domain is NAGVMQNPRHLVRRRGQEARLRCSPMKGHSHVYWYRQLPEEGLKFMVYLQKENIIDESGMPKERFSAEFPKEGPSILRIQQVVRGDSAAYFCASSRDRGGGYTFGSGTRLTVV.

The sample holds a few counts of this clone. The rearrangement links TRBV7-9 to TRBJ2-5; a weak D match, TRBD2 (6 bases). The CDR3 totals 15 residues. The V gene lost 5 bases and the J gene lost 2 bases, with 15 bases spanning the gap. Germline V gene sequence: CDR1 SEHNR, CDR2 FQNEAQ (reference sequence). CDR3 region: CASSKRGAGQETQYF. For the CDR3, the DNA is TGTGCCAGCAGCAAACGAGGGGCGGGGCAAGAGACCCAGTACTTC.

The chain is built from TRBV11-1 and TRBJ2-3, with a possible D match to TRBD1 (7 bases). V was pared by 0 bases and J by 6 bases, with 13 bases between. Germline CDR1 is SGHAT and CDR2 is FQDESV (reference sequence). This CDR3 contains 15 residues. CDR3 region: CASSLAPGGRDTQYF. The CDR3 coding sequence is TGTGCCAGCAGCTTAGCGCCAGGGGGGCGGGATACGCAGTATTTT.

CDR3 sequence: CASSSPGQNYEQYF. The CDR3 DNA is TGTGCCAGCAGCTCCCCGGGACAGAACTACGAGCAGTACTTC. The V and J genes are TRBV5-6 and TRBJ2-7; the match to TRBD1 covers 7 bases. The V and J ends lost 3 bases and 3 bases, in that order; junction bases with no gene match: 6. Germline V gene sequence: CDR1 SGHDT, CDR2 YYEEEE. The CDR3 spans 14 residues.